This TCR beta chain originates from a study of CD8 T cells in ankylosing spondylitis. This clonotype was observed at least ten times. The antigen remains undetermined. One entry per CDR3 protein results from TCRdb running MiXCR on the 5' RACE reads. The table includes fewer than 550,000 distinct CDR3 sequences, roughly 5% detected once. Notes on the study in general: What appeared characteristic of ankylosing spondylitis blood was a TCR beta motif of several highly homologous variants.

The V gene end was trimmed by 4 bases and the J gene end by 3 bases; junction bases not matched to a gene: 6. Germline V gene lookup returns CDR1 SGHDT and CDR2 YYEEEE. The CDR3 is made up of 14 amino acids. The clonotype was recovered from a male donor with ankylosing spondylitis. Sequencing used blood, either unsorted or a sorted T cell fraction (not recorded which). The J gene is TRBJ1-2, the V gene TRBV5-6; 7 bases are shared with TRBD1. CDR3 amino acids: CASSMTGRDYGYTF. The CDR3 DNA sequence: TGTGCCAGCAGCATGACAGGGCGGGACTATGGCTACACCTTC.